These 15 T cell receptor beta chains originate from one sample sequenced in a study of CD4 T cells in relation to SARS-CoV-2 and coronaviruses. The protocol was immunoSEQ multiplex PCR, while the TCRdb copy is restricted to in-frame clones and leaves out a portion. This sample has approximately 39,000 clones, with over 75% found just once. Antigen specificity for these receptors is unknown. The specimen sequenced was memory CD4+ T cells from PBMCs, cultured in vitro. These receptors originate from an adult with COVID-19.

V gene TRBV5-1 combines with J gene TRBJ2-5; 10 bases map to TRBD2. V was clipped by 5 bases and J by 5 bases; unmatched bases: 15. The germline V gene has CDR1 SGHRS and CDR2 YFSETQ. The CDR3 is 17 amino acids. CDR3: CASSRGQSSGSAETQYF. CDR3 nucleotides: TGCGCCAGCAGTAGAGGACAATCTAGCGGGAGTGCTGAGACCCAGTACTTC.

The genes are TRBV3-1 (or the pseudogene TRBV3-2) and TRBJ2-5; TRBD2 matches at 7 bases. With V trimmed by 2 bases and J by 4 bases, 1 base remained unmatched. Germline V gene sequence: CDR1 LGHDT, CDR2 YNNKEL (reference sequence). The CDR3 loop spans 13 amino acids. The CDR3 DNA reads TGTGCCAGCAGCCAATCGGGAGGAGAGACCCAGTACTTC. Its protein is CASSQSGGETQYF.

The rearrangement joins TRBV5-5 to TRBJ1-4, with unresolved D. CDR3 size: 12 residues. The germline gives CDR1 SGHKS, CDR2 YYEKEE (reference sequence). Trimming cost V 3 bases and J 7 bases, with 7 bases left between them. In nucleotides, the CDR3 is TGTGCCAGCAGCTCTATCGGTGAAAAACTGTTTTTT. Amino acid sequence: CASSSIGEKLFF.

The J gene is TRBJ1-2, the V gene TRBV5-1; no clear D gene. CDR3 length: 14 residues. V gave up 1 base and J gave up 4 bases, with 11 bases separating them. Germline V gives CDR1 SGHRS, CDR2 YFSETQ. CDR3 region: CASSLSGVAYGYTF. CDR3 nucleotide sequence: TGCGCCAGCAGCTTGTCTGGGGTAGCCTATGGCTACACCTTC.

To note about this clone: The sample has other DNA sequences that encode this CDR3 too. The rearrangement links TRBV11-3 to TRBJ2-1, with 11 bases aligning to TRBD2. Looked up from germline, CDR1 is SGHNT and CDR2 is YENEEA. With 1 base clipped from V and 4 bases from J, the junction kept 3 bases outside the gene matches. The CDR3 spans 16 residues. The CDR3 protein is CASSLGTSGRYNEQFF. CDR3 coding DNA: TGTGCCAGCAGCTTAGGGACTAGCGGGCGTTACAATGAGCAGTTCTTC.

This chain connects TRBV7-9 to TRBJ2-1; maybe TRBD2 (6 bases). CDR1 is SEHNR, CDR2 FQNEAQ, per germline (reference sequence). The CDR3 runs to 14 residues. Trimming left V 4 bases short and J 7 bases short, with 14 bases between. The CDR3 region is CASSSSPTRNEQFF. In DNA form, the CDR3 reads TGTGCCAGCAGCTCGTCCCCGACTAGAAATGAGCAGTTCTTC.

The chain uses TRBV25-1 and TRBJ1-1; D not certain. Looked up from germline, CDR1 is MGHDK and CDR2 is SYGVNS. CDR3 length: 12 residues. V was pared by 3 bases and J by 8 bases, with 10 bases between. As DNA, the CDR3 is TGTGCCAGCAGTGAGAGTTATGGGGAAGCTTTCTTT. It codes for CASSESYGEAFF.

This clone was observed a handful of times. The rearrangement links TRBV5-1 to TRBJ2-7, with 7 bases fitting TRBD1. V lost 5 bases, J lost 3 bases, and 11 bases stayed unmatched. Germline V gene lookup returns CDR1 SGHRS and CDR2 YFSETQ. This CDR3 spans 15 amino acids. CDR3: CASRTGTALIYEQYF. In nucleotides, the CDR3 is TGCGCCAGCAGAACCGGGACAGCCCTTATCTACGAGCAGTACTTC.

V gene TRBV6-5 combines with J gene TRBJ1-1; 7 nucleotides align to TRBD1. The length of the CDR3 is 13 residues. V shed 6 bases and J 2 bases; nucleotides not matched to a gene: 3. The germline CDR1 and CDR2 sequences are MNHEY and SVGAGI. The CDR3 DNA sequence: TGTGCCAGCAGCTACAGGGGTAACACTGAAGCTTTCTTT. The encoded protein is CASSYRGNTEAFF.

This clone was counted once. The rearrangement links TRBV7-2 to TRBJ2-3; D gene ambiguous. V lost 5 bases, J lost 2 bases, and 5 bases lay in between. CDR1 and CDR2 (germline): SGHTA, FQGNSA. There are 12 residues in the CDR3. The CDR3 reads CASSEITDTQYF. The CDR3 coding sequence is TGTGCCAGCAGCGAAATCACAGATACGCAGTATTTT.

In this sample, this clone is medium-sized. V and J are TRBV5-1 and TRBJ1-6, with D tentatively TRBD1 (5 bases). This CDR3 spans 19 amino acids. V lost 2 bases and J lost 0, with 18 bases in between. Germline lookup yields CDR1 SGHRS and CDR2 YFSETQ. The CDR3 region is CASSFRPRQSSSYNSPLHF. CDR3 nucleotides: TGCGCCAGCAGCTTCCGACCTCGACAGTCGAGCTCCTATAATTCACCCCTCCACTTT.

The chain has TRBV5-1 and TRBJ2-1; 11 positions match TRBD2. V gave up 4 bases and J gave up 4 bases; unmatched junction bases: 10. Germline values: CDR1 SGHRS, CDR2 YFSETQ. The CDR3 has 17 amino acids. The CDR3 sequence is CASSATSGSPQYNEQFF. The CDR3 nucleotides read TGCGCCAGCAGCGCCACTAGCGGGAGCCCTCAATACAATGAGCAGTTCTTC.

The rearrangement uses TRBV3-1 (or the pseudogene TRBV3-2) and TRBJ2-3, with D unresolved. CDR3 length: 14 residues. CDR1 LGHDT and CDR2 YNNKEL come from the germline V gene (reference sequence). V lost 4 bases and J lost 3, with 11 bases in between. The CDR3 loop reads CASSPRERTDTQYF. CDR3 DNA sequence: TGTGCCAGCAGCCCGCGAGAGAGGACAGATACGCAGTATTTT.

This sequence joins TRBV18 and TRBJ2-5; TRBD2 agrees at 13 bases. From germline, CDR1 is KGHSH and CDR2 LQKENI. The CDR3 spans 15 residues. J was trimmed by 5 bases and V by 3 bases; bases with no gene match: 3. The DNA of the CDR3 is TGTGCCAGCTCACCGGGGACTAGCGGGGCGGAGACCCAGTACTTC. Amino acids: CASSPGTSGAETQYF.

The chain carries TRBV18 and TRBJ2-1, with 12 bases identical to TRBD2. CDR1 and CDR2 from the germline V gene are KGHSH and LQKENI. J was trimmed by 6 bases and V by 4 bases; bases with no gene match: 13. The CDR3 is made up of 18 amino acids. The CDR3 DNA follows: TGTGCCAGCTCACTACGACTAGCGGGAGACCATTACCCCAATGAGCAGTTCTTC. Translation: CASSLRLAGDHYPNEQFF.